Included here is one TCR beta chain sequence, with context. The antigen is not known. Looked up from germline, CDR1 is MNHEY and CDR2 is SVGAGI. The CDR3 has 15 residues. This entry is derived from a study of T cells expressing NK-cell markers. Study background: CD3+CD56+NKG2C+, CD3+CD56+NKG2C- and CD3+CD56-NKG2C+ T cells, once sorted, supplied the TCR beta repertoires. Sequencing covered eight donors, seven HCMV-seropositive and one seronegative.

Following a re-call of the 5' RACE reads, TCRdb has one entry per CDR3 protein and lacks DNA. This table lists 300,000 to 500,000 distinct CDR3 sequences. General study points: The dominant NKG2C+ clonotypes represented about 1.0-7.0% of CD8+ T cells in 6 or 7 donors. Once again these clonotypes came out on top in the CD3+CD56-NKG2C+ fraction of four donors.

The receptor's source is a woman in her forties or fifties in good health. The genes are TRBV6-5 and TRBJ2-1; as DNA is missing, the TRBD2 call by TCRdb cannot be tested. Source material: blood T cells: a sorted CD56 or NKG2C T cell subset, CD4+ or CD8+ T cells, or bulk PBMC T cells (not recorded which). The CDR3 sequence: CASSPLAGSYNEQFF.